This entry describes one TCR beta chain. The CDR3 is made up of 14 amino acids. Germline V CDR1 and CDR2: MDHEN, SYDVKM. V lost 3 bases to trimming and J lost 6 bases, with 15 bases between them. The record originates from a study of shared clonotypes between healthy human individuals. Sequenced by immunoSEQ multiplex PCR; TCRdb stores in-frame clones only, minus some. The table has around 550,000 clones, almost 97% seen once. The sequencing input was naive CD4+ T cells sorted from blood. Subset denoted: CD45RA+ positively selected. The chain uses TRBV28 and TRBJ2-7; D unresolved. The sequence came from a woman under 40 in good health. The CDR3 DNA is TGTGCCAGCAGTTTTAGTGGCAAAACTATCGAGCAGTACTTC. It codes for CASSFSGKTIEQYF.